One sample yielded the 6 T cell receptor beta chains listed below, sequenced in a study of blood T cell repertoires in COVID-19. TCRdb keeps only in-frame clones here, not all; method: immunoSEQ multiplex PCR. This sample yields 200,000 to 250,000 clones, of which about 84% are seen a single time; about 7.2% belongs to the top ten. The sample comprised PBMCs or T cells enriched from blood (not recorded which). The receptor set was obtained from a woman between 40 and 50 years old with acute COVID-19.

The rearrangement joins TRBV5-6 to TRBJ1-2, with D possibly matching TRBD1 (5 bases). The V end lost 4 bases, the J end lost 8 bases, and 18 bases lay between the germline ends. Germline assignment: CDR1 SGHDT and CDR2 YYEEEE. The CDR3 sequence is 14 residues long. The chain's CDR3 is CASSHRSNLIGYTF. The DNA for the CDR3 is TGTGCCAGCAGCCACAGGAGCAATTTGATCGGCTACACCTTC.

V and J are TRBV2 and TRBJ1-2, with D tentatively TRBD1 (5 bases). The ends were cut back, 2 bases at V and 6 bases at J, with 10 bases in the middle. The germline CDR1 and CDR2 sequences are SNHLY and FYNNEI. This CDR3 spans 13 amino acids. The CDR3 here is CASSEQGADGYTF. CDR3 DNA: TGTGCCAGCAGTGAACAGGGCGCCGATGGCTACACCTTC. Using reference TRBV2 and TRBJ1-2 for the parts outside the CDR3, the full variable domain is EPEVTQTPSHQVTQMGQEVILRCVPISNHLYFYWYRQILGQKVEFLVSFYNNEISEKSEIFDDQFSVERPDGSNFTLKIRSTKLEDSAMYFCASSEQGADGYTFGSGTRLTVV.

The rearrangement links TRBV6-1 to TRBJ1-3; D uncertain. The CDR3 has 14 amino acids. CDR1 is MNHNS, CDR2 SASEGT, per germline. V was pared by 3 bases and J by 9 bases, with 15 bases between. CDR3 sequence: CASSEALLEGTIYF. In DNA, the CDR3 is TGTGCCAGCAGTGAGGCCCTGCTGGAGGGCACCATATATTTT.

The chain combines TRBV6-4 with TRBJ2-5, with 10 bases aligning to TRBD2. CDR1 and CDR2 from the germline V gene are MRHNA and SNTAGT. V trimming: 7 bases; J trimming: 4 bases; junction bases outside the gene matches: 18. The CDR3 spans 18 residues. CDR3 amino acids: CASTLHGIAGGRGETQYF. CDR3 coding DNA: TGTGCCAGCACCCTACACGGTATAGCGGGGGGCAGAGGAGAGACCCAGTACTTC.

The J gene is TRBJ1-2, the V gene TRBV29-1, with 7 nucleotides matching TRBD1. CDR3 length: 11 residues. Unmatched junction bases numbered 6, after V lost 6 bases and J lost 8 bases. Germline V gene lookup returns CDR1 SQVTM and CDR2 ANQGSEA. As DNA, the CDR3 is TGCAGCGTAGTGACAGGGTACGGCTACACCTTC. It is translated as CSVVTGYGYTF.

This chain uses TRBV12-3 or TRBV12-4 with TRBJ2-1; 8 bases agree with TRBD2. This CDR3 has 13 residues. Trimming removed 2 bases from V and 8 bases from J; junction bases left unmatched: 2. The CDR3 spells CASSLRAGDEQFF. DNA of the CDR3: TGTGCCAGCAGTTTACGAGCGGGGGATGAGCAGTTCTTC.